This T cell receptor (beta chain) was observed in a study of Graves' ophthalmopathy and Graves' hyperthyroidism. Study-wide context: If no ophthalmopathy appeared within 18 months of follow-up, hyperthyroidism was termed stable.

Amplification of the TCR beta CDR3 regions used RNA transcripts (as template). The workflow started with a first-round RT-PCR run with HTBI primers and then moved on to a second-round multiplex PCR. TCRdb called the multiplex PCR reads again in MiXCR, with one record for every CDR3 protein. The sample yields approximately 1.2 million distinct CDR3 sequences, about 40% seen once. Study outcomes and limitations: Sensitivity reached 55% to 71% and specificity 72% to 80% when the model predicted ophthalmopathy progression.

The length of the CDR3 is 15 residues. CDR1 and CDR2 from the germline V gene are SGHRS and YFSETQ. Trimming shortened V by 5 bases and J by 1 base, and 15 bases separated the two germline ends. As regards this clonotype: Its target is unknown.

The sample comprised peripheral blood or thyroid tissue (not recorded which). This sequence was found in an adult man with Graves' hyperthyroidism. This chain joins TRBV5-1 and TRBJ1-1; possible D gene TRBD1, 5 bases. The CDR3 DNA sequence: TGCGCCAGCAGAAGGGCCCAGGGAACGAACACTGAAGCTTTCTTT. Protein: CASRRAQGTNTEAFF.